This is a list of T cell receptor beta chains from one sample in a study of blood T cell repertoires in COVID-19. Sequenced by immunoSEQ multiplex PCR; TCRdb stores in-frame clones only, minus some. The table shows roughly 200,000 clones, with 85% to 90% occurring only once. Sequenced: peripheral blood. The receptors originated from an older woman with acute or convalescent COVID-19. The CDR3 runs from the conserved cysteine through the conserved F or W. A D gene is named only where the DNA matches it firmly. Some rows have no size entry. The others give once, few or many, or a class for an expanded clone.

V: TRBV5-6; length: 14; size: .; D: .; J: TRBJ2-3; DNA: TGTGCCAGCAGCCGGGGAAGGAGCACAGATACGCAGTATTTT; CDR3: CASSRGRSTDTQYF
V: TRBV5-1; length: 15; size: .; D: .; J: TRBJ2-4; DNA: TGCGCCAGCAGCTTGGAGGGGCCAGCCAAAAACATTCAGTACTTC; CDR3: CASSLEGPAKNIQYF
V: TRBV6-2/TRBV6-3; length: 15; size: .; D: .; J: TRBJ2-1; DNA: TGTGCCAGCAGTCGGAGGGGCCTAATGGGCAATGAGCAGTTCTTC; CDR3: CASSRRGLMGNEQFF
V: TRBV11-1; length: 15; size: .; D: .; J: TRBJ2-1; DNA: TGTGCCAGCAGCTTAGGGCGGAGGATAAACAATGAGCAGTTCTTC; CDR3: CASSLGRRINNEQFF
V: TRBV5-5; length: 14; size: once; D: TRBD1; J: TRBJ1-5; DNA: TGTGCCAGCAGCTTAGGACAGGGCGGCCAGCCCCAGCATTTT; CDR3: CASSLGQGGQPQHF
V: TRBV7-9; length: 14; size: .; D: .; J: TRBJ2-1; DNA: TGTGCCAGCAGCCTAGACGGGACCTACAATGAGCAGTTCTTC; CDR3: CASSLDGTYNEQFF
V: TRBV15; length: 16; size: .; D: .; J: TRBJ2-5; DNA: TGTGCCACCAGCAGCCAATTGGGGGGTTTCCAAGAGACCCAGTACTTC; CDR3: CATSSQLGGFQETQYF
V: TRBV18; length: 15; size: .; D: .; J: TRBJ1-1; DNA: TGTGCCAGCTCACCACGTTTCAATTTGAACACTGAAGCTTTCTTT; CDR3: CASSPRFNLNTEAFF
V: TRBV24-1; length: 18; size: .; D: TRBD2; J: TRBJ2-3; DNA: TGTGCCACCAGTGCGGCATCGGGGGGGGGATTTAGCACAGATACGCAGTATTTT; CDR3: CATSAASGGGFSTDTQYF
V: TRBV2; length: 15; size: .; D: .; J: TRBJ1-4; DNA: TGTGCCAGCAGTCCGGACAGCGGACGGAATGAAAAACTGTTTTTT; CDR3: CASSPDSGRNEKLFF
V: TRBV28; length: 15; size: .; D: .; J: TRBJ1-5; DNA: TGTGCCAGCAGTTTAACGCGGTCCAGCAATCAGCCCCAGCATTTT; CDR3: CASSLTRSSNQPQHF
V: TRBV29-1; length: 12; size: .; D: .; J: TRBJ2-1; DNA: TGCAGCGCCCGGGACTTTTACAATGAGCAGTTCTTC; CDR3: CSARDFYNEQFF
V: TRBV6-5; length: 14; size: .; D: TRBD1; J: TRBJ1-2; DNA: TGTGCCAGCAGTACAGGGGGAGTTGACTATGGCTACACCTTC; CDR3: CASSTGGVDYGYTF
V: TRBV14; length: 14; size: .; D: TRBD2; J: TRBJ2-1; DNA: TGTGCCAGCAGCCGAGGAGCGGGGTACAATGAGCAGTTCTTC; CDR3: CASSRGAGYNEQFF
V: TRBV29-1; length: 11; size: .; D: .; J: TRBJ1-1; DNA: TGCAGCGTTGAACCGGACACTGAAGCTTTCTTT; CDR3: CSVEPDTEAFF
V: TRBV14; length: 17; size: .; D: TRBD1; J: TRBJ1-5; DNA: TGTGCCAGCAGCCATCCCATCGACAGGGGGCTGAATCAGCCCCAGCATTTT; CDR3: CASSHPIDRGLNQPQHF
V: TRBV6-1; length: 14; size: .; D: .; J: TRBJ1-6; DNA: TGTGCCAGCAGGTCGGGTTCATATAATTCACCCCTCCACTTT; CDR3: CASRSGSYNSPLHF
V: TRBV11-2; length: 15; size: .; D: TRBD2; J: TRBJ2-7; DNA: TGTGCCAGCAGCTTAATAGCGGGTAAGATAGACGAGCAGTACTTC; CDR3: CASSLIAGKIDEQYF
V: TRBV6-1; length: 14; size: .; D: .; J: TRBJ1-4; DNA: TGTGCCAGCAGTGAAAACAGTTATAATGAAAAACTGTTTTTT; CDR3: CASSENSYNEKLFF
V: TRBV6-5; length: 13; size: few; D: .; J: TRBJ1-5; DNA: TGTGCCAGCGCCAGGGACTCCGAGCAGCCCCAGCATTTT; CDR3: CASARDSEQPQHF
V: TRBV6-5; length: 14; size: .; D: TRBD1; J: TRBJ1-2; DNA: TGTGCCAGCAGTTACTCGGGACAGAACTATGGCTACACCTTC; CDR3: CASSYSGQNYGYTF
V: TRBV19; length: 12; size: few; D: .; J: TRBJ1-2; DNA: TGTGCCTCCTGGACAGCAAACTATGGCTACACCTTC; CDR3: CASWTANYGYTF
V: TRBV3-1/TRBV3-2; length: 16; size: .; D: TRBD1; J: TRBJ1-1; DNA: TGTGCCAGCAGCCAAGAAGAAGGGGACAGGAACACTGAAGCTTTCTTT; CDR3: CASSQEEGDRNTEAFF
V: TRBV5-1; length: 16; size: few; D: TRBD2; J: TRBJ2-3; DNA: TGCGCCAGCAGCTTGGGGGGTAGCGGGAGCGGTGATACGCAGTATTTT; CDR3: CASSLGGSGSGDTQYF
V: TRBV28; length: 16; size: once; D: .; J: TRBJ1-2; DNA: TGTGCCAGCACAACGCAACCGGGACAAGATATCTATGGCTACACCTTC; CDR3: CASTTQPGQDIYGYTF
V: TRBV5-1; length: 17; size: once; D: .; J: TRBJ1-4; DNA: TGCGCCAGCAGCTACGACGGAGTCCCAGCGGGTAATGAAAAACTGTTTTTT; CDR3: CASSYDGVPAGNEKLFF
V: TRBV18; length: 14; size: .; D: .; J: TRBJ2-5; DNA: TGTGCCAGCTCAGCGCAGGGTGGACAAGAGACCCAGTACTTC; CDR3: CASSAQGGQETQYF
V: TRBV6-5; length: 14; size: .; D: .; J: TRBJ1-1; DNA: TGTGCCAGCAGTCCCGCAAGGGGGACCACTGAAGCTTTCTTT; CDR3: CASSPARGTTEAFF
V: TRBV28; length: 14; size: .; D: .; J: TRBJ2-7; DNA: TGTGCCAGCAGTTTACAGGGAGGAGGACGCGAGCAGTACTTC; CDR3: CASSLQGGGREQYF
V: TRBV11-3; length: 15; size: .; D: TRBD2; J: TRBJ2-7; DNA: TGTGCCAGCAGCTTAGGAGGACTAGCGGGAGTCGAGCAGTACTTC; CDR3: CASSLGGLAGVEQYF
V: TRBV2; length: 14; size: once; D: .; J: TRBJ2-1; DNA: TGTGCCAGCCCCCGGACCCCTGAGGGCAATGAGCAGTTCTTC; CDR3: CASPRTPEGNEQFF
V: TRBV18; length: 16; size: .; D: TRBD1; J: TRBJ1-3; DNA: TGTGCCAGCTCACCAAAGGAACAGGGGTCTGGAAACACCATATATTTT; CDR3: CASSPKEQGSGNTIYF
V: TRBV6-6; length: 17; size: .; D: TRBD1; J: TRBJ1-3; DNA: TGTGCCAGCAGTCCCAAGACAGGGGGCGCGGGTGGAAACACCATATATTTT; CDR3: CASSPKTGGAGGNTIYF